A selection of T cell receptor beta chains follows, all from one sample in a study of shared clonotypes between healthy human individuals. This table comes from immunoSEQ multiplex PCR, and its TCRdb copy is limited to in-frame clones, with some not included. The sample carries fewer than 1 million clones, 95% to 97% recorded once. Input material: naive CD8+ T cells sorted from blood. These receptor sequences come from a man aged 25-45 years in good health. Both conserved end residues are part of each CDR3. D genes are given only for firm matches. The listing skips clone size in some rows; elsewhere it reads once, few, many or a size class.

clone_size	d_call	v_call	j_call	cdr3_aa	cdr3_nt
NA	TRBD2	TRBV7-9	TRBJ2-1	CASSRAGESGYEQFF	TGTGCCAGCAGCCGCGCGGGAGAGTCGGGTTATGAGCAGTTCTTC
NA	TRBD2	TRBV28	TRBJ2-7	CASSFASGAYEQYF	TGTGCCAGCAGTTTTGCTAGCGGGGCCTACGAGCAGTACTTC
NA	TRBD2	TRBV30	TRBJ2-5	CAWELGLAGVGVETQYF	TGTGCCTGGGAACTGGGACTAGCGGGAGTCGGTGTGGAGACCCAGTACTTC
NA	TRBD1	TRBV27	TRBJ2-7	CASSTFNTGGRYEQYF	TGTGCCAGCAGTACCTTTAACACAGGGGGCAGATACGAGCAGTACTTC
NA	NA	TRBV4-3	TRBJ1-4	CASSQVGRNEKLFF	TGCGCCAGCAGCCAAGTAGGGAGAAATGAAAAACTGTTTTTT
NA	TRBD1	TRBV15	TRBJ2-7	CATSPGTGISYEQYF	TGTGCCACCAGTCCCGGGACAGGGATATCCTACGAGCAGTACTTC
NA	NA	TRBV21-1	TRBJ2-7	CASSKRGPPSLRSEQYF	TGTGCCAGCAGCAAAAGGGGGCCCCCTTCACTACGCAGCGAGCAGTACTTC
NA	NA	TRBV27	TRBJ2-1	CASGRGSRVEEQFF	TGTGCCAGTGGCCGAGGAAGTCGAGTGGAGGAGCAGTTCTTC
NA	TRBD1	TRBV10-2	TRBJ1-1	CASNSLTGGNTEAFF	TGCGCCAGCAACAGTCTAACAGGGGGGAACACTGAAGCTTTCTTT
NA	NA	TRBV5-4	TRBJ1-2	CASSLITGFGYTF	TGTGCCAGCAGCTTGATTACAGGGTTCGGCTACACCTTC
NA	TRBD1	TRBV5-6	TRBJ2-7	CASSFGQGSYEQYF	TGTGCCAGCAGCTTCGGACAGGGGTCCTACGAGCAGTACTTC
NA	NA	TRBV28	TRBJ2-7	CASSLGAGLPYEQYF	TGTGCCAGCAGTTTAGGAGCGGGCCTCCCCTACGAGCAGTACTTC
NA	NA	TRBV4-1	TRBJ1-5	CASSQARSNQPQHF	TGCGCCAGCAGCCAAGCCAGGAGCAATCAGCCCCAGCATTTT
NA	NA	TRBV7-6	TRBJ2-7	CASSLAISPGNEQYF	TGTGCCAGCAGCTTGGCGATTTCCCCGGGCAACGAGCAGTACTTC
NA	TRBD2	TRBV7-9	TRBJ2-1	CASSPNGGLEANEQFF	TGTGCCAGCAGCCCCAACGGAGGACTAGAGGCGAATGAGCAGTTCTTC
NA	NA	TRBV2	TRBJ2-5	CASSELLNVQETQYF	TGTGCCAGCAGTGAGTTGTTAAACGTCCAAGAGACCCAGTACTTC
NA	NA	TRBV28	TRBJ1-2	CASEKLLGYTF	TGTGCCAGCGAGAAGTTGTTAGGCTACACCTTC
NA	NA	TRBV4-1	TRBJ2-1	CASSQDIASVGYNEQFF	TGCGCCAGCAGCCAAGATATCGCTAGCGTGGGCTACAATGAGCAGTTCTTC
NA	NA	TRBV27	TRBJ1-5	CASRQGQTLGNQPQHF	TGTGCCAGCAGGCAGGGTCAGACCTTGGGCAATCAGCCCCAGCATTTT
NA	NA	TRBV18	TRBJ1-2	CASSKGLPERQVANYGYTF	TGTGCCAGCTCGAAGGGACTCCCCGAGAGGCAGGTGGCTAACTATGGCTACACCTTC
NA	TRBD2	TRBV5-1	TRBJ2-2	CASSLGTSGRRGLAGELFF	TGCGCCAGCAGCCTTGGGACTAGCGGGAGGAGGGGACTCGCCGGGGAGCTGTTTTTT
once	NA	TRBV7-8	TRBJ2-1	CASIPGWSSYNEQFF	TGTGCCAGCATCCCGGGCTGGAGCTCCTACAATGAGCAGTTCTTC
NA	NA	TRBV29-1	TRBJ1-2	CSVGIVGDSYTF	TGCAGCGTTGGGATAGTTGGTGATAGCTACACCTTC
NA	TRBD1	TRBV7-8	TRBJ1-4	CASSPTRGPDPATNEKLFF	TGTGCCAGCAGCCCAACCAGGGGGCCGGACCCTGCAACTAATGAAAAACTGTTTTTT
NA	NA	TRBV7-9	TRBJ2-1	CASSFPGSSYNEQFF	TGTGCCAGCAGCTTCCCCGGGAGCTCCTACAATGAGCAGTTCTTC
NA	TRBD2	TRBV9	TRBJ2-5	CASRSAGGTQYF	TGTGCCAGCCGTTCTGCGGGGGGGACCCAGTACTTC
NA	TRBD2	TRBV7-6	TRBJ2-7	CASSLASTSGIEQYF	TGTGCCAGCAGCTTAGCCTCGACTAGCGGTATCGAGCAGTACTTC
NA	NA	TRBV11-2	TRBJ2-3	CASSLTADTQYF	TGTGCCAGCAGCTTAACGGCAGATACGCAGTATTTT
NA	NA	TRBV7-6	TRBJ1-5	CASSPQGGSVYSNQPQHF	TGTGCCAGCAGCCCCCAGGGTGGATCCGTTTATAGCAATCAGCCCCAGCATTTT
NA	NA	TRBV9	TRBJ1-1	CAGSVDPPTGIYTEAFF	TGTGCCGGCAGCGTAGATCCCCCGACAGGTATCTACACTGAAGCTTTCTTT
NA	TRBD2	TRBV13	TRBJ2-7	CASSSYLGLAGGGPYEQYF	TGTGCCAGCAGCTCCTACTTAGGACTAGCGGGAGGGGGACCGTACGAGCAGTACTTC
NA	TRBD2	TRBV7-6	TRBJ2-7	CASSFAAGTSELFEQYF	TGTGCCAGCAGCTTCGCCGCAGGGACTAGCGAATTGTTCGAGCAGTACTTC
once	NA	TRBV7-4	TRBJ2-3	CASSFLGGSLTDTQYF	TGTGCCAGCAGCTTTCTCGGGGGCTCCCTCACAGATACGCAGTATTTT
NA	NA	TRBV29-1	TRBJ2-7	CSVEEAATYEQYF	TGCAGCGTTGAAGAGGCGGCAACCTACGAGCAGTACTTC
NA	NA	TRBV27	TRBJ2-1	CASRPRGNNEQFF	TGTGCCAGCAGACCTAGGGGGAACAATGAGCAGTTCTTC
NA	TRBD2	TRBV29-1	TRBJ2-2	CSAVIYSRTSGADTGELFF	TGCAGCGCAGTAATTTATTCCAGAACTAGCGGGGCAGACACCGGGGAGCTGTTTTTT
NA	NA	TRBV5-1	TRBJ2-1	CASSLGRRAYNEQFF	TGCGCCAGCAGCTTGGGTCGCAGGGCCTACAATGAGCAGTTCTTC
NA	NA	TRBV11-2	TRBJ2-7	CASSLDLYQNYEQYF	TGTGCCAGCAGCTTAGATCTTTACCAGAACTACGAGCAGTACTTC
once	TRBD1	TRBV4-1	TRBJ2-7	CASSQEPGTDYEQYF	TGCGCCAGCAGCCAAGAACCCGGGACAGACTACGAGCAGTACTTC
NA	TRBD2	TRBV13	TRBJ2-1	CASSLRSSGGSRYNEQFF	TGTGCCAGCAGCTTAAGGTCTTCTGGCGGGAGTAGGTACAATGAGCAGTTCTTC
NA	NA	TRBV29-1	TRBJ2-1	CSVEARFNEQFF	TGCAGCGTTGAGGCGAGATTCAATGAGCAGTTCTTC
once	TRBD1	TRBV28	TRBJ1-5	CASSPRQGAGQPQHF	TGTGCCAGCAGCCCGCGACAGGGGGCGGGTCAGCCCCAGCATTTT
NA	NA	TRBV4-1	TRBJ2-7	CASSQENERVQYEQYF	TGCGCCAGCAGCCAGGAGAACGAACGGGTCCAATACGAGCAGTACTTC
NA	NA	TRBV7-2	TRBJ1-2	CASSTDPVYGYTF	TGTGCCAGCAGCACAGACCCAGTCTATGGCTACACCTTC
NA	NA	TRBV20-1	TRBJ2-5	CSSSVGETQYF	TGCAGTTCCAGTGTCGGGGAGACCCAGTACTTC
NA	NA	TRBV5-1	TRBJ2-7	CASSSRGRDEQYF	TGCGCCAGCAGCTCCAGGGGTCGTGACGAGCAGTACTTC
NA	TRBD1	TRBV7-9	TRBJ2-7	CASSLATGGRLPYEQYF	TGTGCCAGCAGCTTAGCAACAGGGGGGCGTCTTCCCTACGAGCAGTACTTC
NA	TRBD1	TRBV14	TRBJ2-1	CASSQRPGQGYVEQFF	TGTGCCAGCAGCCAAAGACCGGGACAGGGATATGTTGAGCAGTTCTTC
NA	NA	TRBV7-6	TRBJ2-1	CASSGGSYNEQFF	TGTGCCAGCAGTGGTGGGTCCTACAATGAGCAGTTCTTC
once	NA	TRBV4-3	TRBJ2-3	CASRPNRVQDTDTQYF	TGCGCCAGCAGACCCAACAGGGTGCAGGACACAGATACGCAGTATTTT
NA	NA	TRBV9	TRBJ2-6	CASSVDSSGANVLTF	TGTGCCAGCAGCGTAGATAGCTCTGGGGCCAACGTCCTGACTTTC
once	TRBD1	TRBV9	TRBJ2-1	CASSQDRGDEQFF	TGTGCCAGCAGCCAGGACAGGGGTGATGAGCAGTTCTTC